Detailed here is one T cell receptor beta chain. This entry comes from a study of CD4 and CD8 cells across lung adenocarcinoma regions. CDR1 is SGDLS, CDR2 YYNGEE, per germline. This CDR3 is built from 13 residues. TCRdb passed the PCR reads through MiXCR, listing each CDR3 protein once. Found here are tens of thousands of distinct CDR3 sequences, around half of them singletons; the top ten hold 48%. Donors had localized lung adenocarcinoma, a non-small cell lung cancer. Sequencing was done on a sample of CD8+ T cells from the center of a lung tumor. The chain has TRBV9 and TRBJ2-1, with D perhaps TRBD1 (5 bases). The J call may be mistaken, given a closer DNA end match to TRBJ2-7. This sequence originates from a male donor with lung adenocarcinoma. The CD4 and CD8 labels of this study may be unreliable. CDR3: CASSGKGAYEQYF. CDR3 coding DNA: TGTGCCAGCAGCGGAAAAGGGGCTTACGAGCAGTACTTC.